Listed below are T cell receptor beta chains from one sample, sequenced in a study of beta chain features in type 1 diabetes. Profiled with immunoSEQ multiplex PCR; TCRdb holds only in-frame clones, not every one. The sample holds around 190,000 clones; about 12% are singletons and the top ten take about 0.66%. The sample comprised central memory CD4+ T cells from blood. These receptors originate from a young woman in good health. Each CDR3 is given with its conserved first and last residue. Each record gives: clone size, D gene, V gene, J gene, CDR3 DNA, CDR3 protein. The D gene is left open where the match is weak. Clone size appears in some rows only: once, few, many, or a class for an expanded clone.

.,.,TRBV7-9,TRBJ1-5,TGTGCCAGCAGCTTAAATGAGGGCGGCAGACAGCATTTT,CASSLNEGGRQHF
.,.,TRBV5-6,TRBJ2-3,TGTGCCAGCAGCGACAGACGGACAGATACGCAGTATTTT,CASSDRRTDTQYF
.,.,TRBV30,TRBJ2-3,TGTGCCTGGAGCGCCGGTGGAGCGAAGTTCACAGATACGCAGTATTTT,CAWSAGGAKFTDTQYF
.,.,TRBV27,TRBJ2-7,TGTGCCAGCAGAAAATTATCGTCCCGGGACAACACCTACGAGCAGTACTTC,CASRKLSSRDNTYEQYF
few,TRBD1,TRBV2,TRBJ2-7,TGTGCCAGCAGTGACCTAGGACAGGGGGCGGGGGAGCAGTACTTC,CASSDLGQGAGEQYF
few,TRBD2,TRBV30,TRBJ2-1,TGTGCCTGCGGGACTAGCGGGAGGGCGTCAGACAATGAGCAGTTCTTC,CACGTSGRASDNEQFF
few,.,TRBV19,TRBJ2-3,TGTGCCACCCGCCTGGGAGACATATCCACAGATACGCAGTATTTT,CATRLGDISTDTQYF
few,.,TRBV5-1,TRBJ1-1,TGCGCCAGCAGCTTCGGGACTGAAGGCACTGAAGCTTTCTTT,CASSFGTEGTEAFF
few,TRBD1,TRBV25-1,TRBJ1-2,TGTGCCAGCAGTAATTGGGACAGCACGGCTGGCTACACCTTC,CASSNWDSTAGYTF
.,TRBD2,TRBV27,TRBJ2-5,TGTGCCAGCAGTGAACTAGGCGGGAGAGTCGGGGAGACCCAGTACTTC,CASSELGGRVGETQYF
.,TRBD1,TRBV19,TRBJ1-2,TGTGCCAGTAGTACCTCGGGACAGGGACATAAAGACTATGGCTACACCTTC,CASSTSGQGHKDYGYTF
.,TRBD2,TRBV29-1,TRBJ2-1,TGCAGCGTTGAGCCTAGCGGATATCACAATGAGCAGTTCTTC,CSVEPSGYHNEQFF
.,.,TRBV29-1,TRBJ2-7,TGCAGCGTTGAAAAAGGCGGTGGCGAGCAGTACTTC,CSVEKGGGEQYF
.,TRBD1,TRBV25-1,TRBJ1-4,TGTGCCAGCAGTGAATATATCGGGACAGGGCGGGAAAAACTGTTTTTT,CASSEYIGTGREKLFF
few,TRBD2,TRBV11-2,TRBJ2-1,TGTGCCAGCAGCTACCGACTAGCGGGGGTCTACAATGAGCAGTTCTTC,CASSYRLAGVYNEQFF
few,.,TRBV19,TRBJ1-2,TGTGCCAGTATAAGGGGGAACTATGGCTACACCTTC,CASIRGNYGYTF
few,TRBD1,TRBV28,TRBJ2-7,TGTGCCAGCAGGCCCAGTTTGGGACAGGGGTACGAGCAGTACTTC,CASRPSLGQGYEQYF
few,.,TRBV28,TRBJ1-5,TGTGCCAGCAGCCCCACAGGGTCGCTCAATCAGCCCCAGCATTTT,CASSPTGSLNQPQHF
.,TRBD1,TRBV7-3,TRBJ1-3,TGTGCCAGCAGCTTATCCGGACAGGGGACGGACACCATATATTTT,CASSLSGQGTDTIYF
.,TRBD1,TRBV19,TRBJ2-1,TGTGCCAGTAGTGGCACAGGGGGCTACAATGAGCAGTTCTTC,CASSGTGGYNEQFF
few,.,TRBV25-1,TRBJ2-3,TGTGCCAGCGCCGGGATTATCACAGATACGCAGTATTTT,CASAGIITDTQYF
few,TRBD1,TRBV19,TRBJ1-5,TGTGCCAGTATAGAGGGGGCGCGGGGCAATCAGCCCCAGCATTTT,CASIEGARGNQPQHF
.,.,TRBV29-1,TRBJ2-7,TGCAGCGTTGCGCTAATTCAGGGTGAGCAGTACTTC,CSVALIQGEQYF
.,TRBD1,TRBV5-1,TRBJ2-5,TGCGCCAGCAGCTCGACAGGGGGTTTGGAAGAGACCCAGTACTTC,CASSSTGGLEETQYF
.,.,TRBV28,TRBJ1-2,TGTGCCACCTTGGGACAAGTGGCCTATGGCTACACCTTC,CATLGQVAYGYTF
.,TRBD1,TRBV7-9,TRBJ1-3,TGTGCCAGCAGCTCTGAATTGACAGGGTACTCTGGAAACACCATATATTTT,CASSSELTGYSGNTIYF
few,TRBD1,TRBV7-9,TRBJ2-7,TGTGCCAGCAGCCCACCGGACAGGGGCGAGCAGTACTTC,CASSPPDRGEQYF
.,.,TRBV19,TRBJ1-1,TGTGCCAGTAGTACCCGGGACAAAGGGAACACTGAAGCTTTCTTT,CASSTRDKGNTEAFF
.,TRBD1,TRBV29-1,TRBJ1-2,TGCAGCGTGGTTCCACAGGGGCGAGATGGCTACACCTTC,CSVVPQGRDGYTF
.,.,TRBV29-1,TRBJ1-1,TGCAGCGCCCAGGGACATTCGATGAACACTGAAGCTTTCTTT,CSAQGHSMNTEAFF
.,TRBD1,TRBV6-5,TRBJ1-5,TGTGCCAGCAGTCCCTCCGGACAGGGCAATCAGCCCCAGCATTTT,CASSPSGQGNQPQHF
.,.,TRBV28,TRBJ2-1,TGTGCCAGCATTCCAAACCTAGGATCCTACAATGAGCAGTTCTTC,CASIPNLGSYNEQFF
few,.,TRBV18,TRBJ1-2,TGTGCCAGCTCACCAGGGGGCGCGTTAGATGGCTACACCTTC,CASSPGGALDGYTF
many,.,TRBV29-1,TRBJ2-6,TGCAGCGTTGACTCCTCGGGGGCCAACGTCCTGACTTTC,CSVDSSGANVLTF
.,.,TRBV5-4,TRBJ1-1,TGTGCCAGCAGCTTGGCCAGCAGGGGAAACACTGAAGCTTTCTTT,CASSLASRGNTEAFF
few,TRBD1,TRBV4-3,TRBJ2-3,TGCGCCAGCAGCGTCCAGGGGGCGCATACAGATACGCAGTATTTT,CASSVQGAHTDTQYF
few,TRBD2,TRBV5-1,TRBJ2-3,TGCGCCAGCAGCACCCCACTCGGACTAGCGGGGTTAAGCACAGATACGCAGTATTTT,CASSTPLGLAGLSTDTQYF
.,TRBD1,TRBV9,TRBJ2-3,TGTGCCAGCAGCATACAGGGGGCGCGTGGAGATACGCAGTATTTT,CASSIQGARGDTQYF
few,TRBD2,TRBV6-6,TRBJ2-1,TGTGCCAGCAGTCCCCCGGGACTAGCGACCTACAATGAGCAGTTCTTC,CASSPPGLATYNEQFF
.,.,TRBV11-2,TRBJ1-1,TGTGCCAGCAGCTTTGGACTGTCTAACACTGAAGCTTTCTTT,CASSFGLSNTEAFF
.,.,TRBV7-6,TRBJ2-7,TGTGCCAGCTCCACTAATGGACAGCTATCCTCCTACGAGCAGTACTTC,CASSTNGQLSSYEQYF
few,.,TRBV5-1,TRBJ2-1,TGCGCCAGCAGCTTGGCTGACAGCCACAATGAGCAGTTCTTC,CASSLADSHNEQFF
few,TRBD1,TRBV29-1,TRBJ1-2,TGCAGCGTTGAGAGTTCCGGACAGGGTCCTACCCGGACTGGCTACACCTTC,CSVESSGQGPTRTGYTF
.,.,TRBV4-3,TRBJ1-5,TGCGCCAGCAGCCAAGATCATCAGTATAGCAATCAGCCCCAGCATTTT,CASSQDHQYSNQPQHF
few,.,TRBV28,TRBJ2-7,TGTGCCAGCAGTTACGCAGGATCCTCCTACGAGCAGTACTTC,CASSYAGSSYEQYF